A single sample gave rise to the 14 T cell receptor beta chains below, sequenced in a study of identical twins. One entry per CDR3 protein results from TCRdb running MiXCR on the 5' RACE reads. Of 200,000 to 250,000 distinct CDR3 sequences listed, 7.5% are singletons. Another study also made use of these data, one on yellow fever vaccine responses in identical twins.

Sequencing was performed on memory (CD45RO+) T cells sorted from blood. These receptor sequences come from a woman between 18 and 29 years old in good health.

Many counts were recorded for this clonotype. The V call is TRBV29-1, the J call TRBJ2-1, with TRBD2 matching over 9 bases. The V gene's germline CDR1 is SQVTM and CDR2 ANQGSEA. The CDR3 contains 15 residues. V shed 6 bases, J shed 3 bases, and the junction held 9 bases outside the gene matches. The CDR3 here is CSVNLAGSIYNEQFF. The CDR3 bases are TGCAGCGTCAACCTAGCGGGAAGTATCTACAATGAGCAGTTCTTC.

Ten or more counts support this clonotype. The CDR3 sequence: CSVEVSYEQYF. CDR3 DNA: TGCAGCGTTGAAGTGTCCTACGAGCAGTACTTC. The V gene is TRBV29-1, the J gene TRBJ2-7; D ambiguous. With 1 base removed from V and 1 base from J, the gap between germline ends came to 2 bases. The CDR3 has 11 amino acids. Germline CDR1 SQVTM, CDR2 ANQGSEA.

This clonotype was found a few times. The V gene is TRBV3-1, the J gene TRBJ2-7, with 7 bases that match TRBD1. The germline V gene encodes CDR1 LGHDT and CDR2 YNNKEL (reference sequence). This CDR3 spans 13 amino acids. The ends lost 4 bases at V and 3 bases at J; junction bases unmatched: 3. The CDR3 DNA reads as TGTGCCAGCAGCCCGGGGACAGTCTACGAGCAGTACTTC. Encoded protein: CASSPGTVYEQYF.

This sequence joins TRBV6-1 and TRBJ2-7; D is uncertain. CDR1 MNHNS and CDR2 SASEGT come from the germline V gene. This CDR3 has 14 residues. The germline V and J ends were trimmed by 5 bases and 0 bases, with 11 bases remaining between them. The CDR3 here is CASSMLQTSYEQYF. CDR3 in DNA: TGTGCCAGCAGTATGCTTCAGACCTCCTACGAGCAGTACTTC.

This clonotype showed up many times. The chain carries TRBV28 and TRBJ2-7; possibly TRBD2 for D (6 bases). Germline V CDR1 and CDR2: MDHEN, SYDVKM. V was clipped by 6 bases and J by 4 bases, with 16 bases between them. The CDR3 loop spans 14 amino acids. The CDR3 DNA is TGTGCCAGCAGATCCGGGGGAATTAGGTACGAGCAGTACTTC. Amino acid sequence: CASRSGGIRYEQYF.

This clonotype has at least ten counts. The chain joins TRBV12-3 or TRBV12-4 to TRBJ2-5; possibly TRBD2 for D (5 bases). The CDR3 spans 13 residues. Trimming removed 6 bases at V and 5 bases at J, with 13 bases between. The CDR3 coding sequence is TGTGCCAGCAGCCCGGGGTTCCGGGAGACCCAGTACTTC. Translated, it gives CASSPGFRETQYF.

This clonotype occurred a few times. DNA for the CDR3: TGTGCCAGCAGCTTGGGGAGGGCCGGCACAGATACGCAGTATTTT. As protein: CASSLGRAGTDTQYF. The rearrangement joins TRBV5-8 to TRBJ2-3, with D perhaps matching TRBD2 (6 bases). The CDR3 has 15 amino acids. Trimming took off 0 bases at V and 1 base at J, with 9 bases between the two ends. CDR1 and CDR2 (germline): SGHTS, YDEGEE.

This clonotype was seen only a few times. J is TRBJ2-5 and V is TRBV7-3; 9 bases align to TRBD2. V shed 3 bases and J 5 bases; nucleotides not matched to a gene: 7. Germline V lookup: CDR1 SGHTA, CDR2 FQGTGA. The CDR3 sequence is 15 residues long. Written as DNA, the CDR3 is TGTGCCAGCAGCTTGAGCGGGGGGTCGTCGGAGACCCAGTACTTC. Protein sequence: CASSLSGGSSETQYF.

A few counts support this clonotype. The V and J genes are TRBV5-5 and TRBJ1-5, with a possible D match to TRBD1 (5 bases). From germline, CDR1 is SGHKS and CDR2 YYEKEE (reference sequence). V gave up 4 bases and J gave up 8 bases, with 22 bases separating them. There are 16 residues in the CDR3. DNA of the CDR3: TGTGCCAGCAGCATTAATCCCGGAGGCTGGGGGGAGCCCCAGCATTTT. Its translation: CASSINPGGWGEPQHF.

The CDR3: CASSQAGTGASSYEQYF. DNA for the CDR3: TGCGCCAGCAGCCAGGCCGGGACAGGGGCGAGCTCCTACGAGCAGTACTTC. The chain employs TRBV4-1 and TRBJ2-7; TRBD1 matches at 10 bases. Trimming took 3 bases from V and 0 from J; bases not matched to a gene: 8. There are 17 residues in the CDR3. Germline-derived CDR1 and CDR2 are MGHRA and YSYEKL.

This clonotype was seen only a few times. This chain joins TRBV10-1 and TRBJ2-1, with D possibly TRBD1 on 5 matching bases. V dropped 2 bases and J dropped 4 bases, with 9 bases sitting between them. The CDR3 covers 14 residues. CDR1 and CDR2 (germline): WNHNN, SYGVQD (reference sequence). The CDR3 DNA follows: TGCGCCAGCAGTGAGGAGACAGTATACAATGAGCAGTTCTTC. This sequence encodes CASSEETVYNEQFF.

V usage is TRBV12-3 or TRBV12-4 and J usage is TRBJ1-4; D uncertain. The CDR3 sequence is 14 residues long. V was trimmed by 3 bases and J by 4 bases, leaving 9 bases between them. The CDR3 loop reads CASSFYGDNEKLFF. CDR3 in DNA: TGTGCCAGCAGTTTTTACGGAGATAATGAAAAACTGTTTTTT.

The chain uses TRBV7-8 and TRBJ1-1, with D maybe TRBD1 (6 bases). Germline V gives CDR1 SGHVS, CDR2 FQNEAQ. V was cut by 3 bases and J by 7 bases, with 12 bases left in between. The CDR3 is 13 amino acids. The CDR3 bases are TGTGCCAGCAGCTTGGGACATGAGATTGAAGCTTTCTTT. This sequence encodes CASSLGHEIEAFF.

This clonotype has a count of ten or more. CDR3: CSAPQGSDYNEQFF. The CDR3 coding sequence is TGCAGTGCCCCACAGGGATCCGACTACAATGAGCAGTTCTTC. The V and J genes are TRBV20-1 and TRBJ2-1; the D gene is possibly TRBD1 (6 bases). Deletions cut 6 bases from V and 3 bases from J, with 15 bases between. Germline lookup yields CDR1 DFQATT and CDR2 SNEGSKA (reference sequence). This CDR3 region has 14 residues.